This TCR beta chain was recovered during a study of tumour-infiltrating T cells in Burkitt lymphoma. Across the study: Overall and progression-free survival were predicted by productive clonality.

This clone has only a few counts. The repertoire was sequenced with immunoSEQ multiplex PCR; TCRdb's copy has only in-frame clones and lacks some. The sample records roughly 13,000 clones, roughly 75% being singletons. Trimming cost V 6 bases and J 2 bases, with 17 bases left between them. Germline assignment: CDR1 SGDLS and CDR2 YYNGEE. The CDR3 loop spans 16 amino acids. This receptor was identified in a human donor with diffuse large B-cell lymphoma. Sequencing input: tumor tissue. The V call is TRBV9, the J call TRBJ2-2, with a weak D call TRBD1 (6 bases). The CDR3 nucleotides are TGTGCCAGCAACACGTACTCCGGGACAAACACCGGGGAGCTGTTTTTT. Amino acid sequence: CASNTYSGTNTGELFF.